This passage covers 9 T cell receptor beta chains from one sample sequenced in a study of blood T cell repertoires in COVID-19. Sequenced by immunoSEQ multiplex PCR; TCRdb stores in-frame clones only, minus some. The table shows about 250,000 clones, with about nine tenths occurring only once. Sequencing used peripheral blood. The receptor set was obtained from a woman aged 25 to 45 with active or convalescent COVID-19.

V and J are TRBV7-3 and TRBJ1-6, with D unresolved. Looked up from germline, CDR1 is SGHTA and CDR2 is FQGTGA. V gave up 5 bases and J gave up 13 bases, with 15 bases separating them. The CDR3 totals 13 residues. This chain's CDR3 is CASSPSPERPLHF. The CDR3, as DNA: TGTGCCAGCAGCCCCAGCCCAGAGCGTCCCCTCCACTTT.

This clone has only one observation. The V call is TRBV5-6, the J call TRBJ1-4; D is undetermined. This CDR3 has 13 residues. Trimming took off 0 bases at V and 5 bases at J, with 5 bases between the two ends. CDR1 is SGHDT and CDR2 is YYEEEE in the germline V gene. The chain's CDR3 is CASSLGQNEKLFF. CDR3 in DNA: TGTGCCAGCAGCTTGGGGCAGAATGAAAAACTGTTTTTT.

The V gene is TRBV19, the J gene TRBJ1-5, with D unclear. There are 14 residues in the CDR3. Trimming removed 3 bases at V and 3 bases at J, with 9 bases between. Germline CDR1 LNHDA, CDR2 SQIVND (reference sequence). CDR3 amino acids: CASSIGSFNQPQHF. The CDR3 nucleotides are TGTGCCAGTAGTATTGGCAGTTTCAATCAGCCCCAGCATTTT.

The V call is TRBV6-5, the J call TRBJ2-7, with 10 bases fitting TRBD1. V lost 4 bases, J lost 3 bases, and 3 bases stayed unmatched. The CDR3 totals 14 residues. Germline V gene sequence: CDR1 MNHEY, CDR2 SVGAGI. The CDR3 reads CASSSGDRGYEQYF. In DNA form, the CDR3 reads TGTGCCAGCAGTTCTGGGGACAGGGGCTACGAGCAGTACTTC.

This clone showed up just a few times. The chain employs TRBV6-5 and TRBJ1-6; the D gene is possibly TRBD1 (5 bases). The CDR3 runs to 12 residues. CDR1 and CDR2 from the germline V gene are MNHEY and SVGAGI. Between the trimmed V and J ends, which lost 6 bases and 7 bases, there was a span of 7 bases. CDR3 nucleotide sequence: TGTGCCAGCAGCAGGGCCAATTCACCCCTCCACTTT. Translation gives CASSRANSPLHF.

The rearrangement uses TRBV30 and TRBJ1-2; D unclear. The V and J ends lost 0 bases and 6 bases respectively, with 8 bases between them. This CDR3 has 12 residues. CDR1 GTSNPN and CDR2 SVGIG come from the germline V gene (reference sequence). The CDR3 DNA sequence: TGTGCCTGGAGTGTAGCCCATAATGGCTACACCTTC. Protein sequence: CAWSVAHNGYTF.

V is TRBV4-3 and J is TRBJ2-3; 12 nucleotides match TRBD2. Trimming at V came to 4 bases and at J to 2 bases, leaving 4 bases not matched to a gene. Germline CDR1 reads LGHNA; CDR2 reads YSLEER. The CDR3 extends over 16 amino acids. This chain's CDR3 is CASSPRTSGATDTQYF. CDR3 bases: TGCGCCAGCAGCCCTCGGACTAGCGGGGCCACAGATACGCAGTATTTT.

This rearrangement joins TRBV5-4 to TRBJ1-6; D is possibly TRBD1 (5 bases). Germline loops: CDR1 SGHNT, CDR2 YYREEE (reference sequence). V was trimmed by 4 bases and J by 6 bases, leaving 17 bases between them. The CDR3 has 16 amino acids. Written as DNA, the CDR3 is TGTGCCAGCAGCCGGGGACTCACTAATAGTAATTCACCCCTCCACTTT. Its protein product is CASSRGLTNSNSPLHF. Full variable domain (remainder filled in from reference TRBV5-4 and TRBJ1-6): ETGVTQSPTHLIKTRGQQVTLRCSSQSGHNTVSWYQQALGQGPQFIFQYYREEENGRGNFPPRFSGLQFPNYSSELNVNALELDDSALYLCASSRGLTNSNSPLHFGNGTRLTVT.

J is TRBJ1-2 and V is TRBV7-6; 7 positions agree with TRBD1. Germline V gene data show CDR1 as SGHVS and CDR2 as FNYEAQ. This CDR3 is 14 amino acids long. Trimming cost V 3 bases and J 4 bases; bases outside gene matches: 5. The CDR3 sequence is CASSFDDRAYGYTF. DNA of the CDR3: TGTGCCAGCAGCTTTGATGACAGGGCCTATGGCTACACCTTC.